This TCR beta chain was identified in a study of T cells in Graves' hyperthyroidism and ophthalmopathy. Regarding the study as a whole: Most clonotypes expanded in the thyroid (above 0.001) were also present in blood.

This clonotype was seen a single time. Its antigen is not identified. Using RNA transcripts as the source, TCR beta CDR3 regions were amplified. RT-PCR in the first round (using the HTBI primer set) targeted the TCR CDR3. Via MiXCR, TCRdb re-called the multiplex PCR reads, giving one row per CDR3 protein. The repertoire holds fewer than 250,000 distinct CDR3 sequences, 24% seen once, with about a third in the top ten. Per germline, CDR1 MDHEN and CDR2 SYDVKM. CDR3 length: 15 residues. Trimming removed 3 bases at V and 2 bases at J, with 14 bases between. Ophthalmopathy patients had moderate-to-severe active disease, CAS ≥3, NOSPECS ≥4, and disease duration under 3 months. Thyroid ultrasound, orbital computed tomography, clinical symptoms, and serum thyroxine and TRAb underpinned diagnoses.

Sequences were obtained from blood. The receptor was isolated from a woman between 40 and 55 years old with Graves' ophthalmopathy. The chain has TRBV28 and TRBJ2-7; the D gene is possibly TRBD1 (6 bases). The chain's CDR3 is CASSFSGVLAYEQYF. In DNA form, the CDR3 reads TGTGCCAGCAGTTTCTCAGGGGTTTTGGCCTACGAGCAGTACTTC.